The T cell receptor beta chain under discussion was sequenced for a study of cytotoxic CD8 clonotypes in ibrutinib-treated CLL. Study-level points and caveats: Samples were collected at differing times from sustained-remission and progressing patients. Public clonotypes proved infrequent, and on treatment they shrank or remained steady. At the start, clonality exceeded age-matched healthy donors and followed circulating CD8+ T-cell counts.

Repertoires were generated with immunoSEQ multiplex PCR, while TCRdb's copy carries only in-frame clones and drops some. The sample lists 97,000 or so clones; around four fifths were seen once. Turning to this clone: Its cognate antigen is unknown.

The TCR comes from a human donor with chronic lymphocytic leukemia. The material was PBMCs, obtained after 12 months of ibrutinib treatment.

The CDR3 bases are TGTGCCTGGAGGGCTAGACAGGGGTCTGGGGCCAACGTCCTGACTTTC. The encoded protein is CAWRARQGSGANVLTF. The chain uses TRBV30 and TRBJ2-6; 8 bases map to TRBD1. This CDR3 has 16 residues. The germline CDR1 and CDR2 sequences are GTSNPN and SVGIG (reference sequence). After removal of 3 bases from V and 1 base from J, the junction contained 5 bases not matched to a gene. Together with reference TRBV30 and TRBJ2-6, the CDR3 gives the full variable domain: SQTIHQWPATLVQPVGSPLSLECTVEGTSNPNLYWYRQAAGRGLQLLFYSVGIGQISSEVPQNLSASRPQDRQFILSSKKLLLSDSGFYLCAWRARQGSGANVLTFGAGSRLTVL.